Below, 8 T cell receptor beta chains from the same sample are listed, as sequenced in a study of molecular identifiers for immune sequencing clone quantification. TCRdb redid the calling of the PCR reads with MiXCR, one entry per CDR3 protein. Among hundreds of thousands of distinct CDR3 sequences listed, about 25% were seen once. Material: naive CD8+ T cells from blood, with Jurkat cell RNA spiked in. Subset in this sample: FACS-sorted CD8+CD4-CCR7+CD45RA+ naive T cells. The source of these receptors is a human donor in good health. Some libraries in this study had Jurkat cell RNA spiked in.

The chain employs TRBV5-6 and TRBJ2-7; 9 positions agree with TRBD2. This CDR3 has 14 amino acids. Germline loops: CDR1 SGHDT, CDR2 YYEEEE. The J segment lost 6 bases and the V segment lost 0 bases, leaving 4 bases of the junction unmatched. The CDR3 sequence: CASSLGLAVREQYF. In DNA form, the CDR3 reads TGTGCCAGCAGCTTGGGACTAGCGGTCCGCGAGCAGTACTTC.

The chain joins TRBV7-9 to TRBJ2-7, with 10 positions matching TRBD2. Per germline, CDR1 SEHNR and CDR2 FQNEAQ (reference sequence). J gave up 4 bases and V 4 bases, and 13 bases lay outside the gene matches. This CDR3 comprises 17 residues. The CDR3 spells CASSSGLAPPGGYEQYF. CDR3 nucleotides: TGTGCCAGCAGCTCGGGACTAGCGCCCCCCGGGGGATACGAGCAGTACTTC.

This clonotype was seen at least ten times. V and J are TRBV9 and TRBJ1-1; D unresolved. Trimming removed 4 bases at V and 1 base at J, with 11 bases between. The CDR3 runs to 14 residues. Germline CDR1 SGDLS, CDR2 YYNGEE. CDR3 protein: CASSSGRGNTEAFF. The CDR3 nucleotides are TGTGCCAGCAGCAGTGGAAGAGGGAACACTGAAGCTTTCTTT.

This clonotype was counted a few times. This chain connects TRBV28 to TRBJ2-1; tentatively, D is TRBD2 (6 bases). The CDR3 covers 12 residues. V was pared by 5 bases and J by 9 bases, with 11 bases between. Germline CDR1 and CDR2: MDHEN and SYDVKM. CDR3 in amino acids: CASSILAFEQFF. The CDR3 DNA reads TGTGCCAGCAGTATTCTAGCGTTTGAGCAGTTCTTC.

This clonotype was seen ten or more times. The rearrangement joins TRBV30 to TRBJ1-1; possibly TRBD1 for D (6 bases). The CDR3 length is 14 residues. V dropped 3 bases and J dropped 4 bases, with 15 bases sitting between them. Germline values: CDR1 GTSNPN, CDR2 SVGIG (reference sequence). CDR3 bases: TGTGCCTGGAGCGTAAACGGACAGAGCACTGAAGCTTTCTTT. This sequence encodes CAWSVNGQSTEAFF.

This sequence joins TRBV19 and TRBJ1-1; TRBD1 aligns across 8 bases. The CDR3 totals 14 residues. V trimming: 5 bases; J trimming: 6 bases; junction bases outside the gene matches: 8. Germline V gene lookup returns CDR1 LNHDA and CDR2 SQIVND (reference sequence). The CDR3 sequence is CASSYRVRGPEAFF. In DNA form, the CDR3 reads TGTGCCAGTAGTTACAGGGTCAGGGGGCCTGAAGCTTTCTTT.

This clonotype occurred a few times. The chain couples TRBV28 to TRBJ2-2; 7 bases match TRBD2. Germline lookup yields CDR1 MDHEN and CDR2 SYDVKM. J was trimmed by 0 bases and V by 3 bases; bases with no gene match: 7. The CDR3 covers 17 residues. The CDR3 DNA reads as TGTGCCAGCAGTTTCCCCCCCGGGACTACGAACACCGGGGAGCTGTTTTTT. Residues: CASSFPPGTTNTGELFF.

The chain couples TRBV10-2 to TRBJ2-5; TRBD2 matches 7 bases. CDR3 length equals 13 residues. Germline values: CDR1 WSHSY, CDR2 SAAADI. V lost 3 bases, J lost 5 bases, and 3 bases stayed unmatched. The CDR3 region is CASSERTRETQYF. The CDR3 DNA reads as TGCGCCAGCAGTGAACGGACTAGGGAGACCCAGTACTTC.